This record covers a single TCR beta chain. Other DNA sequences in the sample encode the same CDR3. This specimen belongs to a study of PD-L1 blockade in urothelial cancer. For the study at large: Starting in the mid-2010s, patients were given atezolizumab (1,200 mg intravenously every 3 weeks).

The V and J ends lost 6 bases and 2 bases, in that order; junction bases with no gene match: 3. The CDR3 has 13 amino acids. CDR1 is LNHDA and CDR2 is SQIVND in the germline V gene (reference sequence). Sequencing used immunoSEQ multiplex PCR; TCRdb keeps in-frame clones, though not all of them. Among about 52,000 clones listed, around 82% were seen once. The TCR originated in a man aged 40-55 years with urothelial cancer. The sample here was PBMCs, taken around atezolizumab (anti-PD-L1) treatment. V usage is TRBV19 and J usage is TRBJ2-5, with 7 bases identical to TRBD1. CDR3 in amino acids: CASSPGQQETQYF. The CDR3 bases are TGTGCCAGTAGCCCGGGACAGCAAGAGACCCAGTACTTC.